This T cell receptor (beta chain) was retrieved from a study of metastatic and nonmetastatic thyroid tumors (dated by TCRdb to about 2020). For context, the study as a whole: The researchers compared repertoires between peripheral blood samples and tumor or nodule tissue samples from patients with malignant or benign thyroid disease.

This clone was counted ten times or more. This clone's antigen is unknown. Base qualities were left out, and no much larger clone turns up one base away. Trimming takes 8 bases from V and 3 bases from J, and the germline ends sit 11 bases apart. Via the germline V gene, CDR1 is MNHNS and CDR2 SASEGT. Including the terminal cysteine and phenylalanine, the CDR3 comprises 12 residues. Just CDR3 DNA is preserved here, 36 bases in frame from base 1. The investigation overall reported the following: TCR beta diversity was reported as significantly higher in malignant tumors than in benign nodules, in both blood and tumor samples.

Libraries were prepared through PCR. Sequencing used an Illumina HiSeq 4000. High-throughput sequencing was used to profile the CDR3 region of the TCR beta-chain in every patient. The paper's processing steps were these. The researchers built a classifier to tell apart papillary thyroid cancer patients with distant metastasis, based on CDR3 differences among clinicopathological groups. The Shannon index was used to assess repertoire diversity, and the Morisita-Horn index was used to assess tumor-blood repertoire similarity. The raw public reads went through TCRdb reprocessing: fastp at Q25, MiXCR clone calling, in-frame beta chains kept. The V and J calls reflect TCRdb's pipeline rather than the authors' work. Here the sample has roughly 22,000 clones; roughly an eighth occur a single time. Approximately 14% of the sample lies in the top ten. No patient had received any treatment before thyroid surgery. Using T-cell receptor beta sequencing, the study looked back at clinical samples from patients collected from the early 2010s to the late 2010s.

The receptor was isolated from a female donor with papillary thyroid cancer or a benign thyroid nodule (not recorded which). Some clones in this sample may be carry-over from other donors' samples. The sequenced material came from blood. Recombination linked TRBV6-1 to TRBJ2-7; TRBD2 could be the D gene, as 6 bases match. The DNA sequence is as follows: TGTGCCAGCGGAATTAGCGGCTACGAGCAGTACTTC. Its translation reads: CASGISGYEQYF.